This record looks at one T cell receptor beta chain sequence and its context. The sample comes from a study of shared clonotypes between healthy human individuals. TCRdb's copy holds only in-frame clones and misses some; the assay was immunoSEQ multiplex PCR. The sample includes some 2.4 million clones, over 85% of them seen just once. CDR3 size: 13 residues. Trimming pared 4 bases from V and 6 bases from J, leaving 10 bases between. Germline lookup yields CDR1 SGHRS and CDR2 YFSETQ. The gene calls are TRBV5-1 and TRBJ2-2; a weak D match, TRBD2 (5 bases). Source material: naive CD4+ T cells from PBMCs. The subset here: CD45RA+ positively selected. The sequence was obtained from a man aged 18 to 29 in good health. Some clones in this sample may be carry-over from other donors' samples. The CDR3 DNA follows: TGCGCCAGCAGCCCGGACGGGGCCGGGGAGCTGTTTTTT. The encoded protein is CASSPDGAGELFF.